The TCR beta chain under discussion was sequenced for a study of cytomegalovirus exposure and HLA in healthy donors. Findings and caveats of the study: It was shown in a later analysis that HLA-associated TCR beta chains were more clonally expanded than other, equally common chains.

Losses at the gene ends were 2 bases for V and 4 bases for J; bases not matched to a gene: 7. CDR1 is SNHLY, CDR2 FYNNEI, per germline. This CDR3 has 17 residues. About this clone itself: Its antigen is undetermined.

Vbeta (60) and Jbeta (13) primers were used in the PCR. The data were produced by immunoSEQ multiplex PCR, yet TCRdb's version contains in-frame clones alone and is incomplete. The sample consists of some 170,000 clones, more than 75% of them appearing once. The chain uses TRBV2 and TRBJ2-5, with 13 bases that match TRBD2. Specimen: PBMCs. The sequence came from a man younger than 30 in good health and CMV-seropositive. The CDR3 nucleotides read TGTGCCAGCAGTGAATGGACTAGCGGGAGTGGGTTAGAGACCCAGTACTTC. The encoded protein is CASSEWTSGSGLETQYF. The full variable domain, completed using reference TRBV2 and TRBJ2-5, is EPEVTQTPSHQVTQMGQEVILRCVPISNHLYFYWYRQILGQKVEFLVSFYNNEISEKSEIFDDQFSVERPDGSNFTLKIRSTKLEDSAMYFCASSEWTSGSGLETQYFGPGTRLLVL.